This TCR beta chain was sequenced during a study of OX40 agonist ivuxolimab in advanced cancers. Study-level information: Patients were given ivuxolimab, an antibody that agonizes OX40 (CD134). Study-wide points: Among the lowest levels of clonal expansion were found in partial responders at 0.1-3.0 mg/kg. Which antigen the expanded peripheral T cells recognized is unknown.

The CDR3 is made up of 14 amino acids. Trimming shortened V by 5 bases and J by 1 base, and 11 bases separated the two germline ends. Germline-derived CDR1 and CDR2 are LNHDA and SQIVND (reference sequence). Autoimmune disease history or systemic immunosuppression excluded patients. Sequencing used immunoSEQ multiplex PCR; TCRdb keeps in-frame clones, though not all of them. This sample yields 100,000 to 110,000 clones, of which about 91% are seen a single time; about 0.49% belongs to the top ten. About this clone: Its target is not known.

The chain carries TRBV19 and TRBJ1-1, with D possibly TRBD1 on 5 matching bases. The receptor was derived from an adult with an advanced solid tumor such as melanoma, head and neck, liver or kidney cancer. Specimen: CD4+ or CD8+ T cells sorted from blood, collected in a trial of the OX40 agonist ivuxolimab. The CDR3 here is CASSFLDRNTEAFF. Written as DNA, the CDR3 is TGTGCCAGTAGTTTTTTAGACAGGAACACTGAAGCTTTCTTT.